This record concerns one T cell receptor beta chain sequence. The data stem from a study of blood T cell repertoires in COVID-19. Study details: Samples came from the United States, Italy and Spain, spanning acute and convalescent COVID-19.

Germline V gives CDR1 LNHDA, CDR2 SQIVND (reference sequence). The CDR3 length is 15 residues. Deletions cut 1 base from V and 6 bases from J, with 13 bases between. This table comes from immunoSEQ multiplex PCR, and its TCRdb copy is limited to in-frame clones, with some not included. The table lists some 130,000 clones, roughly 89% of them singletons, with under 4.5% in the top ten. This receptor was identified in a middle-aged man who had recovered from COVID-19. The sample comprised PBMCs or T cells enriched from blood (not recorded which). The gene calls are TRBV19 and TRBJ2-1; the D gene is possibly TRBD2 (6 bases). This CDR3 reads CASSIGGRQGNEQFF. The CDR3 DNA sequence: TGTGCCAGTAGTATAGGAGGGAGGCAGGGCAATGAGCAGTTCTTC.